Listed here are 20 T cell receptor beta chains from one sample, sequenced in a study of STAT3 mutations in large granular lymphocyte leukemia. Notes on the study in general: Every T-cell large granular lymphocyte leukemia patient had at least one immunodominant TCR beta clonotype.

These receptors are not linked to any known antigen. Method: immunoSEQ multiplex PCR; TCRdb's copy keeps in-frame clones and lacks some. The sample records under 15,000 clones, 90% being singletons. Sequencing was done on a sample of peripheral blood mononuclear cells. These receptors all stem from a man in his forties or fifties with T-cell large granular lymphocyte leukemia. Some clones in this sample may be carry-over from other donors' samples.

This sequence joins TRBV7-2 and TRBJ1-5, with 7 bases fitting TRBD1. The CDR3 spans 15 residues. V lost 5 bases, J lost 4 bases, and 8 bases stayed unmatched. Germline CDR1 SGHTA, CDR2 FQGNSA. The CDR3 DNA is TGTGCCAGCAGCCTGGAGAGGGGGCTGAATCAGCCCCAGCATTTT. As protein: CASSLERGLNQPQHF.

This chain links TRBV7-9 with TRBJ2-5; D may be TRBD1 (5 bases). V dropped 1 base and J dropped 3 bases, with 21 bases sitting between them. The CDR3 consists of 18 residues. Germline V gives CDR1 SEHNR, CDR2 FQNEAQ (reference sequence). CDR3 in amino acids: CASSLGYFAGSPEETQYF. The CDR3 DNA follows: TGTGCCAGCAGCTTAGGTTATTTTGCAGGGTCCCCTGAAGAGACCCAGTACTTC.

This chain connects TRBV27 to TRBJ1-1; no clear D gene. The V gene's germline CDR1 is MNHEY and CDR2 SMNVEV (reference sequence). The germline V and J ends were trimmed by 8 bases and 4 bases, with 14 bases remaining between them. The CDR3 is 13 amino acids. The CDR3 sequence: CASRSTLGTEAFF. The DNA of the CDR3 is TGTGCCAGCCGCTCGACATTGGGCACTGAAGCTTTCTTT.

J is TRBJ1-6 and V is TRBV7-2; D is unresolved. The CDR3 spans 14 residues. The V and J ends lost 3 bases and 5 bases respectively, with 8 bases between them. The germline CDR1 and CDR2 sequences are SGHTA and FQGNSA. The CDR3 region has the DNA TGTGCCAGCAGCTTGGGTCAAAATAATTCACCCCTCCACTTT. Its translation: CASSLGQNNSPLHF.

This chain connects TRBV5-1 to TRBJ2-7; D uncertain. Germline-derived CDR1 and CDR2 are SGHRS and YFSETQ. V gave up 0 bases and J gave up 5 bases, with 15 bases separating them. The CDR3 runs to 15 residues. CDR3 residues: CASSLAVRLLDEQYF. CDR3 nucleotides: TGCGCCAGCAGCTTGGCTGTCCGTCTTTTGGACGAGCAGTACTTC.

This clone was recorded only once. The V gene is TRBV6-5, the J gene TRBJ2-7; D remains unclear. V was cut by 6 bases and J by 2 bases, with 17 bases left in between. CDR1 MNHEY and CDR2 SVGAGI come from the germline V gene. The CDR3 covers 15 residues. The CDR3 spells CASSPTGSYTYEQYF. CDR3 nucleotide sequence: TGTGCCAGCAGCCCGACCGGGTCATACACCTACGAGCAGTACTTC.

This clone was picked up one time. The chain links TRBV7-2 to TRBJ1-2, with 7 bases matching TRBD1. The V and J ends lost 1 base and 8 bases, in that order; junction bases with no gene match: 7. Germline V gene data show CDR1 as SGHTA and CDR2 as FQGNSA. There are 14 residues in the CDR3. CDR3 sequence (DNA): TGTGCCAGCAGCTTAGTACAGGGGATGAGGGGCTACACCTTC. As protein: CASSLVQGMRGYTF.

This chain links TRBV6-5 with TRBJ1-4; 9 nucleotides line up with TRBD1. CDR3 length: 14 residues. Losses at the gene ends were 4 bases for V and 6 bases for J; bases not matched to a gene: 3. Germline V gives CDR1 MNHEY, CDR2 SVGAGI. The CDR3 sequence: CASSWDRADEKLFF. CDR3 DNA sequence: TGTGCCAGCAGTTGGGACAGGGCCGATGAAAAACTGTTTTTT.

J is TRBJ2-7 and V is TRBV5-4; D is ambiguous. Germline V gene data show CDR1 as SGHNT and CDR2 as YYREEE (reference sequence). V was trimmed by 2 bases and J by 5 bases, leaving 8 bases between them. The CDR3 loop spans 12 amino acids. The CDR3 DNA reads TGTGCCAGCAGCTTTCTGACCGACGAGCAGTACTTC. Protein product: CASSFLTDEQYF.

The V and J genes are TRBV6-5 and TRBJ1-6, with 9 bases fitting TRBD1. The germline CDR1 and CDR2 sequences are MNHEY and SVGAGI. The CDR3 totals 13 residues. The junction had 7 bases not matched to a gene; V was cut back by 6 bases and J by 13 bases. In nucleotides, the CDR3 is TGTGCCAGCAGCGACAGGGGGAGAGATCCCCTCCACTTT. Translating it yields CASSDRGRDPLHF.

The rearrangement links TRBV5-1 to TRBJ2-3, with 7 bases identical to TRBD2. V was clipped by 1 base and J by 2 bases; unmatched bases: 7. CDR3 length: 16 residues. CDR1 and CDR2 from the germline V gene are SGHRS and YFSETQ. The CDR3: CASSLNPGGNTDTQYF. CDR3 coding DNA: TGCGCCAGCAGCTTGAACCCCGGGGGGAACACAGATACGCAGTATTTT. Drawing the rest from reference TRBV5-1 and TRBJ2-3, the complete variable domain is KAGVTQTPRYLIKTRGQQVTLSCSPISGHRSVSWYQQTPGQGLQFLFEYFSETQRNKGNFPGRFSGRQFSNSRSEMNVSTLELGDSALYLCASSLNPGGNTDTQYFGPGTRLTVL.

This sequence joins TRBV5-4 and TRBJ1-3; D is undetermined. The germline V gene encodes CDR1 SGHNT and CDR2 YYREEE (reference sequence). CDR3 length: 15 amino acids. V dropped 4 bases and J dropped 1 base, with 12 bases sitting between them. The CDR3 region is CASSREGPSGNTIYF. In DNA, the CDR3 is TGTGCCAGCAGCCGAGAAGGGCCATCTGGAAACACCATATATTTT. Variable domain in full (rest from reference TRBV5-4 and TRBJ1-3): ETGVTQSPTHLIKTRGQQVTLRCSSQSGHNTVSWYQQALGQGPQFIFQYYREEENGRGNFPPRFSGLQFPNYSSELNVNALELDDSALYLCASSREGPSGNTIYFGEGSWLTVV.

The chain is built from TRBV4-3 and TRBJ2-3, with 10 positions matching TRBD2. The trim removed 2 bases at V and 6 bases at J, leaving 8 bases unmatched. The CDR3 extends over 16 amino acids. The germline V gene encodes CDR1 LGHNA and CDR2 YSLEER. The CDR3 loop reads CASSQSAGTSADTQYF. CDR3 DNA sequence: TGCGCCAGCAGCCAATCCGCCGGGACTAGCGCCGATACGCAGTATTTT.

V gene TRBV7-8 combines with J gene TRBJ2-3; 12 bases fit TRBD2. V lost 2 bases to trimming and J lost 7 bases; unmatched junction nucleotides: 7. Germline assignment: CDR1 SGHVS and CDR2 FQNEAQ. The CDR3 is 16 amino acids. The CDR3 region has the DNA TGTGCCAGCAGCTTATCTAGCGGGGGGGCAGGGAATACGCAGTATTTT. This codes for CASSLSSGGAGNTQYF.

The rearrangement joins TRBV28 to TRBJ1-1; D gene uncertain. The V end was cut by 8 bases, the J end by 1 base, with 11 bases between. The CDR3 length is 13 residues. CDR1 and CDR2 (germline): MDHEN, SYDVKM. CDR3 DNA sequence: TGTGCCAGCTACAGAAATCCGAACACTGAAGCTTTCTTT. Protein product: CASYRNPNTEAFF.

V usage is TRBV5-1 and J usage is TRBJ2-2; D gene uncertain. V gave up 0 bases and J gave up 0 bases, with 9 bases separating them. Germline V lookup: CDR1 SGHRS, CDR2 YFSETQ. This CDR3 is 16 amino acids long. CDR3 protein: CASSLGATTNTGELFF. The CDR3 DNA follows: TGCGCCAGCAGCTTGGGCGCGACCACGAACACCGGGGAGCTGTTTTTT. Full variable domain (rest looked up from reference TRBV5-1 and TRBJ2-2): KAGVTQTPRYLIKTRGQQVTLSCSPISGHRSVSWYQQTPGQGLQFLFEYFSETQRNKGNFPGRFSGRQFSNSRSEMNVSTLELGDSALYLCASSLGATTNTGELFFGEGSRLTVL.

The chain couples TRBV7-2 to TRBJ2-5, with D possibly matching TRBD2 (5 bases). V lost 8 bases, J lost 5 bases, and 18 bases lay in between. The CDR3 contains 14 residues. Germline V gives CDR1 SGHTA, CDR2 FQGNSA. The CDR3 region has the DNA TGTGCCAGCGCCCGGGTCGCAACGGGGGAGACCCAGTACTTC. This sequence encodes CASARVATGETQYF.

This chain links TRBV15 with TRBJ1-6; D might be TRBD1 (5 bases). V was shortened by 5 bases and J by 5 bases, with 16 bases between the two germline ends. Germline CDR1 LNHNV, CDR2 YYDKDF (reference sequence). CDR3 length equals 16 residues. DNA for the CDR3: TGTGCCACCAGCCACTCTGGATGGGGGGATAATTCACCCCTCCACTTT. This gives the protein CATSHSGWGDNSPLHF.

The genes are TRBV27 and TRBJ2-7; 7 bases match TRBD1. The germline CDR1 and CDR2 sequences are MNHEY and SMNVEV (reference sequence). With V trimmed by 8 bases and J by 0 bases, 4 bases remained unmatched. The CDR3 length is 13 residues. This CDR3 reads CASQGVLSYEQYF. CDR3 nucleotides: TGTGCCAGCCAGGGGGTGCTCTCCTACGAGCAGTACTTC.

In DNA, the CDR3 is TGTGCCAGCAGTCCCCAACAGGGGTGGGGCACAGATACGCAGTATTTT. Its translation is CASSPQQGWGTDTQYF. The rearrangement joins TRBV27 to TRBJ2-3; 7 positions match TRBD1. Germline V lookup: CDR1 MNHEY, CDR2 SMNVEV (reference sequence). This CDR3 is 16 amino acids long. The ends lost 5 bases at V and 1 base at J; junction bases unmatched: 9.